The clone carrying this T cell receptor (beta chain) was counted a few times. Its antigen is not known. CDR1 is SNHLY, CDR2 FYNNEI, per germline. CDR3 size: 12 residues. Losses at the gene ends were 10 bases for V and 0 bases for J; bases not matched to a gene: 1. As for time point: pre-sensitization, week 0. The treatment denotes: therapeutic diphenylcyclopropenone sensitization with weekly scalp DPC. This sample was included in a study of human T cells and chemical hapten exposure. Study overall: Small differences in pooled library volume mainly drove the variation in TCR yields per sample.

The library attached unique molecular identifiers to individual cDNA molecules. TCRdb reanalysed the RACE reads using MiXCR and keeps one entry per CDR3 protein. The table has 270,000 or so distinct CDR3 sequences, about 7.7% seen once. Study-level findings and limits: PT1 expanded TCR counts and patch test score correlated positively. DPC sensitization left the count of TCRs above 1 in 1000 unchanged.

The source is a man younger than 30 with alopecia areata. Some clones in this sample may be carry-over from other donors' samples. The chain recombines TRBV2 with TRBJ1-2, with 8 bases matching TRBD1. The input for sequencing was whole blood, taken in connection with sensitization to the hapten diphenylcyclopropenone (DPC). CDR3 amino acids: CATGGSNYGYTF. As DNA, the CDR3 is TGTGCCACAGGGGGCTCTAACTATGGCTACACCTTC.